A single sample gave rise to the 14 T cell receptor beta chains below, sequenced in a study of vaccination and CD4 T cells after COVID-19. Stated time point: late sampling 161 to 241 days after vaccination in a few convalescent patients. Documented treatment: approximately 10-day PBMC culture with coronavirus spike peptide pools or control peptides (ViraFEST assay). Cultured CD4+ T cell DNA was sequenced using the Oncomine TCR Beta short-read assay. TCRdb re-called the PCR reads through MiXCR, storing one row per CDR3 protein. The sample has about 25,000 distinct CDR3 sequences, roughly 27% seen once; the top ten hold about 7%. Their target antigens are unknown. The sequences come from CD4+ T cells from blood, cultured in vitro, collected about 7 months after SARS-CoV-2 vaccination. The receptors come from a human donor who had recovered from COVID-19.

The chain couples TRBV10-3 to TRBJ2-7, with D possibly matching TRBD1 (5 bases). The CDR3 sequence is 15 residues long. Trimming pared 10 bases from V and 5 bases from J, leaving 24 bases between. Per germline, CDR1 ENHRY and CDR2 SYGVKD. The CDR3 region is CATAPSGQGRNEQYF. CDR3 in DNA: TGTGCCACGGCTCCATCAGGCCAGGGAAGGAACGAGCAGTACTTC.

This clonotype was seen repeatedly, ten times or more. This chain links TRBV15 with TRBJ2-5; D possibly matches TRBD1 or TRBD2 (5 bases each). Germline assignment: CDR1 LNHNV and CDR2 YYDKDF (reference sequence). The V end lost 1 base, the J end lost 7 bases, and 19 bases lay between the germline ends. CDR3 length: 16 amino acids. CDR3 DNA sequence: TGTGCCACCAGCAGAGCATTTGGGACCGCAGAGGGGACCCAGTACTTC. It yields the protein CATSRAFGTAEGTQYF.

By its share, this clonotype is medium-sized. This chain joins TRBV10-3 and TRBJ2-1, with D unresolved. Germline values: CDR1 ENHRY, CDR2 SYGVKD. The CDR3 totals 12 residues. Trimming removed 10 bases from V and 12 bases from J, with 19 bases in between. The CDR3 loop reads CATEGDSRLQFF. The CDR3 bases are TGTGCCACCGAAGGCGACTCACGGTTGCAGTTCTTC.

CDR3 DNA: TGTGCCAGCAGCTCCCGGCCCCAGGGGCGAGAGACCCAGTACTTC. Its translation: CASSSRPQGRETQYF. This rearrangement joins TRBV7-6 to TRBJ2-5, with D possibly TRBD1 on 6 matching bases. Germline values: CDR1 SGHVS, CDR2 FNYEAQ. This CDR3 has 15 residues. Trimming took 4 bases from V and 4 from J, leaving 16 bases between them.

The chain couples TRBV7-2 to TRBJ2-5; D gene uncertain. Per the germline V gene, CDR1 is SGHTA and CDR2 is FQGNSA. This CDR3 is 15 amino acids long. V was shortened by 1 base and J by 0 bases, with 9 bases between the two germline ends. The chain's CDR3 is CASSLDGWYQETQYF. CDR3 nucleotides: TGTGCCAGCAGCTTAGACGGATGGTACCAAGAGACCCAGTACTTC.

The chain is built from TRBV7-2 and TRBJ2-7; 13 bases are a match to TRBD2. The V segment lost 5 bases and the J segment 3 bases; nucleotides outside the gene matches: 10. Per germline, CDR1 SGHTA and CDR2 FQGNSA. This CDR3 is 17 amino acids long. CDR3 region: CASSLRGGLAGFYEQYF. CDR3 DNA sequence: TGTGCCAGCAGCCTCCGAGGGGGACTAGCGGGGTTCTACGAGCAGTACTTC.

The J gene is TRBJ2-1, the V gene TRBV6-2 or TRBV6-3; 12 positions agree with TRBD2. Germline-derived CDR1 and CDR2 are MNHEY and SVGEGT. The CDR3 is 18 residues long. The V and J ends lost 1 base and 7 bases, in that order; junction bases with no gene match: 11. CDR3 DNA: TGTGCCAGCAGTTACTTAACCGCTAGCGGGAGGGCCATAAATGAGCAGTTCTTC. Its translation is CASSYLTASGRAINEQFF.

J is TRBJ2-3 and V is TRBV19, with 8 bases fitting TRBD2. The V and J ends lost 3 bases and 2 bases, in that order; junction bases with no gene match: 4. The CDR3 totals 15 residues. Germline V gene data show CDR1 as LNHDA and CDR2 as SQIVND (reference sequence). CDR3 nucleotides: TGTGCCAGTAGTATTACTAGCGGATTCACAGATACGCAGTATTTT. This translates into CASSITSGFTDTQYF. Filled out from reference TRBV19 and TRBJ2-3, the complete variable domain reads DGGITQSPKYLFRKEGQNVTLSCEQNLNHDAMYWYRQDPGQGLRLIYYSQIVNDFQKGDIAEGYSVSREKKESFPLTVTSAQKNPTAFYLCASSITSGFTDTQYFGPGTRLTVL.

Note on this clonotype: One junction end does not reproduce the germline sequence, and a read error may be involved. The chain employs TRBV7-2 and TRBJ2-5; D is unresolved. The CDR3 length is 13 residues. Germline-derived CDR1 and CDR2 are SGHTA and FQGNSA. The DNA for the CDR3 is TGTGCCAGCACCTTAGGGCGCCAAGGGACCCAGTACTTC. Its translation: CASTLGRQGTQYF.

This chain connects TRBV6-1 to TRBJ2-3; 7 bases are shared with TRBD2. Germline-derived CDR1 and CDR2 are MNHNS and SASEGT. CDR3 size: 15 residues. With 1 base clipped from V and 4 bases from J, the junction kept 5 bases outside the gene matches. CDR3 sequence reads: CASSEGGSGADTQYF. CDR3 sequence (DNA): TGTGCCAGCAGTGAAGGCGGGAGCGGGGCAGATACGCAGTATTTT.

The chain couples TRBV7-8 to TRBJ1-2; no reliable D call. The CDR3 loop spans 15 amino acids. Trimming stripped 1 base from V and 4 bases from J, with 13 bases between. Germline CDR1 and CDR2: SGHVS and FQNEAQ. CDR3 nucleotide sequence: TGTGCCAGCAGCTTAGTTGCAGCCTCCGCCTATGGCTACACCTTC. This encodes CASSLVAASAYGYTF.

This clonotype was counted a single time. The J gene is TRBJ2-7, the V gene TRBV6-1; possible D gene TRBD1, 5 bases. Germline V gene sequence: CDR1 MNHNS, CDR2 SASEGT. With 6 bases removed from V and 11 bases from J, the gap between germline ends came to 20 bases. The CDR3 contains 13 residues. The CDR3 DNA reads TGTGCCAGCAGGCGTTCGGAATTAGGGGCAGAGTACTTC. It specifies CASRRSELGAEYF.

This clonotype was counted between two and nine times. V is TRBV2 and J is TRBJ2-5; 11 bases map to TRBD2. The junction had 8 bases not matched to a gene; V was cut back by 6 bases and J by 5 bases. CDR3 length: 15 amino acids. Germline lookup yields CDR1 SNHLY and CDR2 FYNNEI. Here the CDR3 reads CASSGTSGSWETQYF. As DNA, the CDR3 is TGTGCCAGCAGCGGGACTAGCGGAAGCTGGGAGACCCAGTACTTC.

This sequence joins TRBV28 and TRBJ2-2; unclear D gene. Germline V gene sequence: CDR1 MDHEN, CDR2 SYDVKM. The ends were cut back, 1 base at V and 7 bases at J, with 4 bases in the middle. The CDR3 runs to 12 residues. The CDR3 here is CASSLSNGELFF. The CDR3 DNA sequence: TGTGCCAGCAGTTTATCGAACGGGGAGCTGTTTTTT.